These T cell receptor beta chains were read from a single sample in a study of identifying expanded T cells in peripheral blood. TCRdb's table, derived via immunoSEQ multiplex PCR, lists solely in-frame clones and lacks some. The table lists about 90,000 clones, around 90% of them singletons. Sequencing was done on a sample of blood. All receptors derive from a person aged 18 to 75 in good health. The CDR3 runs from the conserved cysteine through the conserved F or W. D genes are given only for firm matches. The size field is filled for only some rows; it gives once, few, many or a size class.

length,D,J,size,V,CDR3,DNA
12,-,TRBJ1-1,once,TRBV7-8,CASSFKSAEAFF,TGTGCCAGCAGCTTTAAAAGCGCTGAAGCTTTCTTT
15,-,TRBJ1-3,-,TRBV7-6,CASSPQGTAGNTIYF,TGTGCCAGCAGCCCACAGGGTACGGCTGGAAACACCATATATTTT
14,-,TRBJ1-5,-,TRBV19,CASTSRQGRLPQHF,TGTGCCAGTACCAGTCGGCAGGGAAGATTGCCCCAGCATTTT
16,-,TRBJ1-3,-,TRBV2,CASSLTGQLSGNTIYF,TGTGCCAGCAGCCTAACCGGACAGCTCTCTGGAAACACCATATATTTT
15,TRBD1,TRBJ1-6,-,TRBV10-3,CAISEGTGLNSPLHF,TGTGCCATCAGTGAGGGGACAGGGTTGAATTCACCCCTCCACTTT
14,-,TRBJ1-5,-,TRBV27,CASSLQGAAQPQHF,TGTGCCAGCAGTTTACAGGGCGCCGCTCAGCCCCAGCATTTT
16,TRBD2,TRBJ2-4,-,TRBV10-3,CAISQTSGEGGNIQYF,TGTGCCATCAGTCAGACTAGCGGGGAAGGAGGAAACATTCAGTACTTC
14,TRBD1,TRBJ1-4,-,TRBV6-5,CASSTIGQGEKLFF,TGTGCCAGCAGTACCATCGGACAGGGGGAAAAACTGTTTTTT
14,-,TRBJ2-7,-,TRBV11-2,CASSRTGDSYEQYF,TGTGCCAGCAGCCGAACCGGGGATTCCTACGAGCAGTACTTC
14,-,TRBJ1-1,-,TRBV2,CASSEGGGGTEAFF,TGTGCCAGCAGTGAAGGTGGAGGGGGCACTGAAGCTTTCTTT
14,-,TRBJ1-2,-,TRBV11-2,CASSLGSGNYGYTF,TGTGCCAGCAGCCTGGGGAGCGGAAACTATGGCTACACCTTC
13,TRBD1,TRBJ2-1,-,TRBV10-2,CASRRGTGYEQFF,TGCGCCAGCAGGAGAGGGACAGGGTATGAGCAGTTCTTC
14,-,TRBJ1-2,once,TRBV19,CASSIEAVGYGYTF,TGTGCCAGTAGTATAGAGGCGGTTGGATATGGCTACACCTTC
16,-,TRBJ1-5,-,TRBV10-3,CAISESGAYSNQPQHF,TGTGCCATCAGTGAGTCCGGGGCTTATAGCAATCAGCCCCAGCATTTT
14,-,TRBJ2-4,once,TRBV25-1,CASSEFGTLGIQYF,TGTGCCAGCAGTGAATTTGGCACTCTCGGCATTCAGTACTTC
15,TRBD2,TRBJ2-3,-,TRBV9,CASSVGLAHTDTQYF,TGTGCCAGCAGCGTAGGACTAGCGCACACAGATACGCAGTATTTT
15,-,TRBJ1-2,-,TRBV6-1,CASSEGLWEHYGYTF,TGTGCCAGCAGTGAAGGTTTGTGGGAGCACTATGGCTACACCTTC
15,-,TRBJ1-1,-,TRBV5-1,CASSLVGIQGTEAFF,TGCGCCAGCAGCTTGGTTGGCATTCAAGGGACTGAAGCTTTCTTT
13,-,TRBJ2-1,-,TRBV5-4,CASGGKDANEQFF,TGTGCCAGCGGAGGTAAGGACGCCAATGAGCAGTTCTTC
14,-,TRBJ1-4,-,TRBV2,CASSLDRTNEKLFF,TGTGCCAGCAGTTTAGACAGGACGAATGAAAAACTGTTTTTT
13,-,TRBJ1-1,few,TRBV19,CASNLGPNTEAFF,TGTGCCAGTAACCTAGGCCCGAACACTGAAGCTTTCTTT
13,-,TRBJ2-1,few,TRBV27,CASSFVSEDEQFF,TGTGCCAGCAGTTTTGTGAGTGAGGATGAGCAGTTCTTC
13,TRBD1,TRBJ2-3,-,TRBV6-1,CASRRQGEDTQYF,TGTGCCAGCAGGCGGCAGGGGGAAGATACGCAGTATTTT
13,-,TRBJ1-6,few,TRBV7-8,CASSYNGNSPLHF,TGTGCCAGCAGCTACAACGGGAATTCACCCCTCCACTTT
15,TRBD1,TRBJ1-2,-,TRBV19,CASSKTGTGVYGYTF,TGTGCCAGTAGTAAGACCGGGACAGGGGTCTATGGCTACACCTTC
18,-,TRBJ1-5,-,TRBV5-6,CASSQSHGGGEGNQPQHF,TGTGCCAGCAGCCAATCTCATGGTGGGGGCGAAGGCAATCAGCCCCAGCATTTT
14,-,TRBJ2-5,-,TRBV7-3,CASSLKSGQETQYF,TGTGCCAGCAGCTTAAAGAGCGGACAAGAGACCCAGTACTTC
12,-,TRBJ1-1,-,TRBV2,CAISGGGGEAFF,TGTGCCATCTCAGGCGGGGGTGGTGAAGCTTTCTTT
13,-,TRBJ2-6,-,TRBV7-9,CASSLWGANVLTF,TGTGCCAGCAGCTTATGGGGGGCCAACGTCCTGACTTTC
15,TRBD2,TRBJ2-1,-,TRBV7-9,CASSRGTSGRGEQFF,TGTGCCAGCAGCCGCGGGACTAGCGGGCGGGGGGAGCAGTTCTTC
13,-,TRBJ1-5,once,TRBV30,CAWQTVGHQPQHF,TGTGCCTGGCAAACGGTGGGTCATCAGCCCCAGCATTTT
16,TRBD1,TRBJ2-7,-,TRBV6-1,CASSEALRQGAREQYF,TGTGCCAGCAGTGAAGCGCTTAGGCAGGGGGCGCGGGAGCAGTACTTC
17,-,TRBJ1-5,-,TRBV4-1,CASSQDDKGGSNQPQHF,TGCGCCAGCAGCCAAGACGACAAGGGAGGAAGCAATCAGCCCCAGCATTTT
14,-,TRBJ1-2,few,TRBV4-1,CASSQDEGSLGYTF,TGCGCCAGCAGCCAAGATGAGGGGAGTCTTGGCTACACCTTC
15,-,TRBJ1-4,-,TRBV6-5,CASSLSMTTNEKLFF,TGTGCCAGCAGCTTATCCATGACAACTAATGAAAAACTGTTTTTT
14,TRBD2,TRBJ2-3,-,TRBV6-5,CASSYRGRGDTQYF,TGTGCCAGCAGTTACCGCGGGAGAGGTGATACGCAGTATTTT
15,-,TRBJ2-3,-,TRBV5-1,CASSLAPTNTDTQYF,TGCGCCAGCAGCTTGGCGCCCACCAACACAGATACGCAGTATTTT
14,TRBD2,TRBJ2-3,-,TRBV27,CASSPSGRPDTQYF,TGTGCCAGCAGCCCAAGCGGGAGGCCAGATACGCAGTATTTT
13,-,TRBJ2-1,-,TRBV9,CASSLQLPDEQFF,TGTGCCAGCAGCCTACAACTACCCGATGAGCAGTTCTTC
12,-,TRBJ1-1,few,TRBV19,CASSHINTEAFF,TGTGCCAGTAGTCACATAAACACTGAAGCTTTCTTT
15,TRBD1,TRBJ2-7,-,TRBV4-1,CASSQDRRQGEEQYF,TGCGCCAGCAGCCAAGATCGCAGGCAGGGGGAGGAGCAGTACTTC
15,-,TRBJ1-5,-,TRBV6-1,CASSEGQGGGQPQHF,TGTGCCAGCAGTGAAGGGCAGGGAGGAGGGCAGCCCCAGCATTTT
13,-,TRBJ1-5,once,TRBV6-1,CASRGQINQPQHF,TGTGCCAGCAGGGGACAAATAAATCAGCCCCAGCATTTT
16,TRBD1,TRBJ1-4,-,TRBV5-6,CASSSSGGTGVEKLFF,TGTGCCAGCAGCTCCTCAGGGGGGACAGGGGTTGAAAAACTGTTTTTT
13,-,TRBJ1-6,-,TRBV7-6,CASSLEQGSPLHF,TGTGCCAGCAGCTTAGAGCAGGGTTCACCCCTCCACTTT
14,-,TRBJ1-5,-,TRBV10-2,CASSESNNNQPQHF,TGCGCCAGCAGTGAGTCGAACAACAATCAGCCCCAGCATTTT
14,-,TRBJ2-5,-,TRBV11-2,CASSLHATQETQYF,TGTGCCAGCAGCCTACACGCGACTCAAGAGACCCAGTACTTC
14,-,TRBJ1-1,-,TRBV29-1,CSVELVGGVPEAFF,TGCAGCGTTGAACTCGTAGGGGGGGTCCCTGAAGCTTTCTTT
12,-,TRBJ1-4,-,TRBV29-1,CSVRTGNEKLFF,TGCAGCGTTCGGACGGGTAATGAAAAACTGTTTTTT
13,-,TRBJ1-4,-,TRBV2,CASSRWMDEKLFF,TGTGCCAGCAGCCGATGGATGGATGAAAAACTGTTTTTT
15,-,TRBJ1-1,-,TRBV9,CASSGPGAEATEAFF,TGTGCCAGCAGCGGCCCCGGGGCAGAAGCCACTGAAGCTTTCTTT
12,-,TRBJ1-3,-,TRBV6-6,CASQGSGNTIYF,TGTGCCAGTCAGGGATCCGGAAACACCATATATTTT
18,-,TRBJ2-7,-,TRBV7-9,CASSPGGGGGPFSYEQYF,TGTGCCAGCAGCCCGGGTGGTGGCGGGGGCCCCTTCTCCTACGAGCAGTACTTC
14,TRBD1,TRBJ1-2,few,TRBV15,CATSSRQGQGGYTF,TGTGCCACCAGCAGCAGACAGGGGCAAGGTGGCTACACCTTC
15,-,TRBJ2-3,-,TRBV18,CASSAGLVFTDTQYF,TGTGCCAGCTCAGCGGGGCTCGTGTTCACAGATACGCAGTATTTT